Ten or more counts support the clone carrying this T cell receptor beta chain. Its target is unknown. The sample belongs to a study of blood T cells in healthy people across ages. Per sample, at least 6 micrograms of total RNA were extracted. This CDR3 spans 21 amino acids. The V end lost 4 bases, the J end lost 0 bases, and 26 bases lay between the germline ends. The V gene's germline CDR1 is SGHRS and CDR2 YFSETQ. Study outcomes and limitations: Diversity of TCR beta per million T cells declined in a roughly linear way with age.

Alongside a J-beta primer mix, a sample-barcoded 5' primer served in a second PCR lasting 7 to 11 cycles. Via MiXCR, TCRdb re-called the 5' RACE reads, giving one row per CDR3 protein. The sample includes 850,000 to 950,000 distinct CDR3 sequences, under 35% seen only once; the top ten take 15% to 20%. The sample taken for sequencing was blood. This chain uses TRBV5-1 with TRBJ2-6, with D perhaps TRBD1 (7 bases). The TCR comes from a woman of 80 years or more in good health. As DNA, the CDR3 is TGCGCCAGCAGCCTACTGGGCCTGGGGGGACAGACGAACTCTGGGGCCAACGTCCTGACTTTC. Translation gives CASSLLGLGGQTNSGANVLTF.